These T cell receptor beta chains were read from a single sample in a study of cytomegalovirus exposure and HLA in healthy donors. Using immunoSEQ multiplex PCR, the repertoire was profiled, and TCRdb retains in-frame clones only, with some absent. Among 150,000 to 200,000 clones, 82% were seen once, and the ten largest hold about 0.094%. The specimen sequenced was PBMCs. The receptors were gathered from a boy between 2 and 10 years old in good health and CMV-seronegative. Each CDR3 is given with its conserved first and last residue. A D gene is named only where the DNA matches it firmly. Rows may omit the clone size; those that give it use once, few, many or a size class.

NA TRBJ2-3 TRBV29-1 TRBD1 TGCAGCGCCCAGGTCCGGGCAAAGGGGGCTAGCACAGATACGCAGTATTTT CSAQVRAKGASTDTQYF
NA TRBJ1-1 TRBV10-3 NA TGTGCCATCAGTGAGTCTGGAGGGACTGAAGCTTTCTTT CAISESGGTEAFF
NA TRBJ2-3 TRBV18 TRBD2 TGTGCCAGCTCACCAACCGGACTAGCGGGTGGCACAGATACGCAGTATTTT CASSPTGLAGGTDTQYF
NA TRBJ2-7 TRBV6-5 TRBD2 TGTGCCAGCAGTTACTCCTGGCGGGGGGGCTACGAGCAGTACTTC CASSYSWRGGYEQYF
NA TRBJ2-2 TRBV15 TRBD2 TGTGCCACCAGCTTCGGACTAGCGGGGGTTGGGGAGCTGTTTTTT CATSFGLAGVGELFF
NA TRBJ2-7 TRBV5-6 TRBD1 TGTGCCAGCAGCTTTCCGACAGGGTCCAACGAGCAGTACTTC CASSFPTGSNEQYF
NA TRBJ2-1 TRBV4-1 TRBD1 TGCGCCAGCAGCCTTAACACCGGGACAGGGGACAATGAGCAGTTCTTC CASSLNTGTGDNEQFF
NA TRBJ1-5 TRBV5-6 TRBD1 TGTGCCAGCAGCTTCAGGGGGAGAGGCACCGACGACAATCAGCCCCAGCATTTT CASSFRGRGTDDNQPQHF
NA TRBJ2-2 TRBV4-2 NA TGTGCCAGCAGTCAGCAACGGTGGCGGGACACCGGGGAGCTGTTTTTT CASSQQRWRDTGELFF
NA TRBJ1-2 TRBV5-6 NA TGTGCCAGCCGGGGGGGACCGATAAATTATGGCTACACCTTC CASRGGPINYGYTF
NA TRBJ1-1 TRBV7-3 TRBD1 TGTGCCAGCAGCTCCCGGGACAGGGGGTCGCGACAACCAGTCTCGGTTGGGGCTTTCTTT CASSSRDRGSRQPVSVGAFF
NA TRBJ1-1 TRBV19 TRBD1 TGTGCCAGTAGTATTGACAGGGACACTGAAGCTTTCTTT CASSIDRDTEAFF
NA TRBJ1-1 TRBV13 TRBD1 TGTGCCAGCAGCTTAGCCGAACAGGGGGCCACTGAAGCTTTCTTT CASSLAEQGATEAFF
NA TRBJ1-2 TRBV28 TRBD1 TGTGCCAGCAGTTTCAGGGACAGAAAGCGTTATGGCTACACCTTC CASSFRDRKRYGYTF
NA TRBJ2-3 TRBV7-8 TRBD2 TGTGCCAGCAGCTTAGAATCGGGGGGGCGGGGCGATACGCAGTATTTT CASSLESGGRGDTQYF
NA TRBJ2-2 TRBV19 NA TGTGCCAGTAGTGCCCAGGGTGCCGGGGAGCTGTTTTTT CASSAQGAGELFF
few TRBJ1-1 TRBV6-6 NA TGTGCCAGCAGTTACTCGAACAGGGTGAACACTGAAGCTTTCTTT CASSYSNRVNTEAFF
NA TRBJ2-5 TRBV15 TRBD2 TGTGCCACCAGCAGAGATAAATCTACTAGCGGGGGGGAACAAGAGACCCAGTACTTC CATSRDKSTSGGEQETQYF
NA TRBJ1-6 TRBV4-1 TRBD1 TGCGCCAGCAGCCAATGGGACAGTCCAAATTCACCCCTCCACTTT CASSQWDSPNSPLHF
NA TRBJ1-1 TRBV6-6 NA TGTGCCAGCAAACCCCAGGGGAACACTGAAGCTTTCTTT CASKPQGNTEAFF
NA TRBJ2-7 TRBV5-4 TRBD1 TGTGCCAGCAGCTGGGGCATGGACAGGGGGCGCCGCGAGCAGTACTTC CASSWGMDRGRREQYF
NA TRBJ1-5 TRBV27 TRBD1 TGTGCCAGCAGTTTTGGGACAGGGCCCAATCAGCCCCAGCATTTT CASSFGTGPNQPQHF
NA TRBJ2-1 TRBV20-1 NA TGCAGTGCGGCCTCCGTTGCTGAGCAGTTCTTC CSAASVAEQFF
NA TRBJ1-1 TRBV2 NA TGTGCCAGCAGCCAAGGGGAGGGTGAAGCTTTCTTT CASSQGEGEAFF
NA TRBJ2-3 TRBV11-2 NA TGTGCCAGCAGCTTAGTGTCGGGACACCAAAGCACAGATACGCAGTATTTT CASSLVSGHQSTDTQYF
few TRBJ1-6 TRBV5-5 NA TGTGCCAGCAGCTTGGGAGACAGGCTATATTCACCCCTCCACTTT CASSLGDRLYSPLHF
NA TRBJ1-1 TRBV18 NA TGTGCCAGCTCACCATCGGGGGGAAACGCTGAAGCTTTCTTT CASSPSGGNAEAFF
NA TRBJ2-6 TRBV7-9 NA TGTTCCAGCAGCTTAGTGGCAGGGAGGGGGGCCAACGTCCTGACTTTC CSSSLVAGRGANVLTF